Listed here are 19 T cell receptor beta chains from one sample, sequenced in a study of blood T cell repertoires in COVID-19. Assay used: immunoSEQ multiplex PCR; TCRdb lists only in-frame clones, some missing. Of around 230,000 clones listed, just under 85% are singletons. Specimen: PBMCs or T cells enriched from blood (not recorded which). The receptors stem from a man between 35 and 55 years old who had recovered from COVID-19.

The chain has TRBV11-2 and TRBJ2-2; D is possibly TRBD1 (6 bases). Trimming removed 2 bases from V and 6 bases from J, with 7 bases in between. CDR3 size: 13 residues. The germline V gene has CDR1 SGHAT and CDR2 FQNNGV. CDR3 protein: CASSLSGAGELFF. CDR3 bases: TGTGCCAGCAGCTTATCAGGGGCCGGGGAGCTGTTTTTT.

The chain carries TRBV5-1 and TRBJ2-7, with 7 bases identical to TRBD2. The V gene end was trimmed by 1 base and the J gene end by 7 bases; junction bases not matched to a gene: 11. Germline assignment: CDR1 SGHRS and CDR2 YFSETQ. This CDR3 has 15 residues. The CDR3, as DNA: TGCGCCAGCAGCTTGCTTGTAGCGGGTACGAAAGAGCAGTACTTC. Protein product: CASSLLVAGTKEQYF.

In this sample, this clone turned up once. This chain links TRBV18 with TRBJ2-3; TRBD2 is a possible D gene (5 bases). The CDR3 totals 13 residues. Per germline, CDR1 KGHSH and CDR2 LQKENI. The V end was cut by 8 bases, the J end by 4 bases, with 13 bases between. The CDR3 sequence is CASGGSVADTQYF. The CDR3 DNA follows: TGTGCCAGCGGAGGATCGGTGGCAGATACGCAGTATTTT.

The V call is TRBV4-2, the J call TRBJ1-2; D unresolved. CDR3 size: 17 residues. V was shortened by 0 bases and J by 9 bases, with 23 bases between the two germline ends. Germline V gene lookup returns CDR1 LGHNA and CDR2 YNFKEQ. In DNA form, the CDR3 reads TGTGCCAGCAGCCAAGAGCCCGGCGTTCGAGCGGATTCTCGCTACACCTTC. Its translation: CASSQEPGVRADSRYTF.

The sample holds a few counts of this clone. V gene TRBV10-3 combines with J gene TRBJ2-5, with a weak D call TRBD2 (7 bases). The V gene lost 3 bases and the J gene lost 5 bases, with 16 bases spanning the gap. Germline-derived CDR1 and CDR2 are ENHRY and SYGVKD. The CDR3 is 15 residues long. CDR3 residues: CAISDNAGARETQYF. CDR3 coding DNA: TGTGCCATCAGTGATAATGCGGGGGCCCGGGAGACCCAGTACTTC.

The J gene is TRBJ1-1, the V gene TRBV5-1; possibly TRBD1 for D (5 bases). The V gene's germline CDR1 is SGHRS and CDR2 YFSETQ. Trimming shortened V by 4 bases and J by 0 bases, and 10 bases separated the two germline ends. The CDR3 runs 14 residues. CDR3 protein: CASSGLTVNTEAFF. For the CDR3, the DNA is TGCGCCAGCAGCGGATTGACAGTGAACACTGAAGCTTTCTTT.

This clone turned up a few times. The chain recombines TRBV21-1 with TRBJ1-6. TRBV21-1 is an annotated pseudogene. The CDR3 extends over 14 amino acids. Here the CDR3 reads CASSRRGGSSPLHF. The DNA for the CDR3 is TGTGCCAGCAGCAGAAGGGGCGGGAGTTCACCCCTCCACTTT.

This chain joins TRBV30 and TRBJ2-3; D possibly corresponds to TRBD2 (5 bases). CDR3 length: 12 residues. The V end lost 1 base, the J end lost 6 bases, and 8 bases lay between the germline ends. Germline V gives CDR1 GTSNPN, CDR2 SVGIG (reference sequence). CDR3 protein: CAWSATGDTQYF. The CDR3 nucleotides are TGTGCCTGGAGTGCCACGGGGGATACGCAGTATTTT. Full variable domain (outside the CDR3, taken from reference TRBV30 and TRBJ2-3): SQTIHQWPATLVQPVGSPLSLECTVEGTSNPNLYWYRQAAGRGLQLLFYSVGIGQISSEVPQNLSASRPQDRQFILSSKKLLLSDSGFYLCAWSATGDTQYFGPGTRLTVL.

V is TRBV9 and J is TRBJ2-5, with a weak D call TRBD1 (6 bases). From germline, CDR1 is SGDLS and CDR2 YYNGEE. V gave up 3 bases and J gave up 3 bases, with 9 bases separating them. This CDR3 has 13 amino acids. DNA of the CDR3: TGTGCCAGCAGCGGCCCAGGGGAAGAGACCCAGTACTTC. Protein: CASSGPGEETQYF.

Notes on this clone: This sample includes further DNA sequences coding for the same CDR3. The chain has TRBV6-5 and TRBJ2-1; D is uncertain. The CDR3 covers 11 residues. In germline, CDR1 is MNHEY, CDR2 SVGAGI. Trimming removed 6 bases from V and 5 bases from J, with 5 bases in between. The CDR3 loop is CASRSNNEQFF. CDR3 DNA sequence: TGTGCCAGCAGATCCAACAATGAGCAGTTCTTC.

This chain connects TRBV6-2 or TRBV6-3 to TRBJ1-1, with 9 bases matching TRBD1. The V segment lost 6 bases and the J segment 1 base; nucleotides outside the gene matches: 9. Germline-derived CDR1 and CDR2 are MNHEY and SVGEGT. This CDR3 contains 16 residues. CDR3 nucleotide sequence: TGTGCCAGCAGCTCACCCGGACAGGGGTGGAACACTGAAGCTTTCTTT. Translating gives CASSSPGQGWNTEAFF.

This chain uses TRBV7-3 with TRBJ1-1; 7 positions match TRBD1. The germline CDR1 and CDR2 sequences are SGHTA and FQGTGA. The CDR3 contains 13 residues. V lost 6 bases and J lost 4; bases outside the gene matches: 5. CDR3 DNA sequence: TGTGCCAGCAGTCTCGACAGGGTCACTGAAGCTTTCTTT. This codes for CASSLDRVTEAFF.

CDR3: CASSSEFEISNYGYTF. CDR3 sequence (DNA): TGTGCCAGCAGTTCGGAGTTCGAAATTTCTAACTATGGCTACACCTTC. V and J are TRBV28 and TRBJ1-2; D is undetermined. The germline V gene encodes CDR1 MDHEN and CDR2 SYDVKM. The V and J ends lost 4 bases and 0 bases respectively, with 15 bases between them. The CDR3 is 16 residues long.

The CDR3 nucleotides read TGTGCCAGCAGTTTTCTATTAGCGGGAGGGTTCTTTGGGGAGCAGTACTTC. It is translated as CASSFLLAGGFFGEQYF. This chain connects TRBV28 to TRBJ2-7, with 11 bases matching TRBD2. The CDR3 runs to 17 residues. Germline V gene sequence: CDR1 MDHEN, CDR2 SYDVKM. Trimming cost V 3 bases and J 7 bases; bases outside gene matches: 14.

Here the CDR3 reads CASRPGAGVPVYEQYF. The DNA for the CDR3 is TGTGCCAGCAGGCCAGGGGCGGGAGTTCCAGTGTACGAGCAGTACTTC. The chain couples TRBV27 to TRBJ2-7; TRBD2 is a possible D gene (7 bases). Per the germline V gene, CDR1 is MNHEY and CDR2 is SMNVEV (reference sequence). Trimming pared 6 bases from V and 4 bases from J, leaving 22 bases between. This CDR3 region has 16 residues.

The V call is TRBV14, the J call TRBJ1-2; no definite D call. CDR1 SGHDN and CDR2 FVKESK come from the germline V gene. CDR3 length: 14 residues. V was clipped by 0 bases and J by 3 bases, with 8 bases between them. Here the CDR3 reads CASSQDAQYYGYTF. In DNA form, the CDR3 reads TGTGCCAGCAGCCAAGACGCCCAGTACTATGGCTACACCTTC.

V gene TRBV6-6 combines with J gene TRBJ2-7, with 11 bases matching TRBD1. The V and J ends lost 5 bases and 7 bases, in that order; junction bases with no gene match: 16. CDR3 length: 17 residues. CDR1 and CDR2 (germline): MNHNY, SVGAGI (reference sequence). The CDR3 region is CASSHLEGTGGKGEQYF. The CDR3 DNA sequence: TGTGCCAGCAGTCACCTAGAGGGGACAGGGGGGAAAGGGGAGCAGTACTTC.

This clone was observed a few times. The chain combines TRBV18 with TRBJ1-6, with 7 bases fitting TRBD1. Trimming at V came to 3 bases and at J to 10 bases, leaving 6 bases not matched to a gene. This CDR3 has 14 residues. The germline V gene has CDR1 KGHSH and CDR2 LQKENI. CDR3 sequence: CASSPGQGESPLHF. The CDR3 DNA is TGTGCCAGCTCACCGGGGCAGGGGGAGTCACCCCTCCACTTT.

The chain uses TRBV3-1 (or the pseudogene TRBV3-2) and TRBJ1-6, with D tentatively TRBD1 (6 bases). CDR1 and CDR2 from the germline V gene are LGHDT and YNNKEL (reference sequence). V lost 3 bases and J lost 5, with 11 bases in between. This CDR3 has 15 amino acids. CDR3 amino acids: CASSHDRTNNSPLHF. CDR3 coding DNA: TGTGCCAGCAGCCATGACAGGACCAATAATTCACCCCTCCACTTT.